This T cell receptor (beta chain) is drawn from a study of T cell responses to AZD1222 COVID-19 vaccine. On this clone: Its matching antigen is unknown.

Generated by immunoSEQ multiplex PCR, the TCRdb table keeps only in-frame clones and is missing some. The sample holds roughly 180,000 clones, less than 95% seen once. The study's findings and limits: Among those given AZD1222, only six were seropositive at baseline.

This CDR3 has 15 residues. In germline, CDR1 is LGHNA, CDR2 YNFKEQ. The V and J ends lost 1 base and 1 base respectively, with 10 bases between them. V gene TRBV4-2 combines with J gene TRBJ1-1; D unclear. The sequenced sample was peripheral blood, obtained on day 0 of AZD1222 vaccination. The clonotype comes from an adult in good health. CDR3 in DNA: TGTGCCAGCAGCCAAGGAGACCCCAAGAACACTGAAGCTTTCTTT. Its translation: CASSQGDPKNTEAFF.